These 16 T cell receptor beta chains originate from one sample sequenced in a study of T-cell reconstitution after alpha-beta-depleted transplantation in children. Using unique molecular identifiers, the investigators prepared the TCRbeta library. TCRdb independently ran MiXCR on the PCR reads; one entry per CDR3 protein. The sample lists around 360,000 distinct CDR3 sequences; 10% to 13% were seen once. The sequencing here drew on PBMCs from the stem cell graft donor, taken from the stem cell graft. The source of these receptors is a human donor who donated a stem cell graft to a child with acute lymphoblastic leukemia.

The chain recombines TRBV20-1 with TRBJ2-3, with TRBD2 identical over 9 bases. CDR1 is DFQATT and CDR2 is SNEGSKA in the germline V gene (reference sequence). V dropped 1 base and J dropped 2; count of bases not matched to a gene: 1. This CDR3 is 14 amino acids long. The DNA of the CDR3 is TGCAGTGCTAGAGCTAGCGGGGTCACAGATACGCAGTATTTT. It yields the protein CSARASGVTDTQYF.

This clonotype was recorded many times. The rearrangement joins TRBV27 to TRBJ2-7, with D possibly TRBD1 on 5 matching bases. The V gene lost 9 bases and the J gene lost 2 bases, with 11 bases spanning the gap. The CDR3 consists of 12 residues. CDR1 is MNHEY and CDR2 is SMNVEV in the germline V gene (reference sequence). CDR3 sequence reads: CARHKGPYEQYF. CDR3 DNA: TGTGCCAGGCATAAGGGGCCCTACGAGCAGTACTTC.

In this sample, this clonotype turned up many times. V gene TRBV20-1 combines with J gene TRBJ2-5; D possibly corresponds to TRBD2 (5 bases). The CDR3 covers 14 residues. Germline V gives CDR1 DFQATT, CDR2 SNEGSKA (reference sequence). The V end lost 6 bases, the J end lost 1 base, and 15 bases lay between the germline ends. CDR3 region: CSAVPPGFQETQYF. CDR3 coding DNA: TGCAGTGCCGTTCCCCCGGGATTCCAAGAGACCCAGTACTTC.

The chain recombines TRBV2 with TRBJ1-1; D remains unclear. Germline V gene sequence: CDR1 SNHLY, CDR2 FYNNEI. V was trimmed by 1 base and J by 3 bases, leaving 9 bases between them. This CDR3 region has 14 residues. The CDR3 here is CASSEGADHTEAFF. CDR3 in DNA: TGTGCCAGCAGTGAAGGGGCAGACCACACTGAAGCTTTCTTT.

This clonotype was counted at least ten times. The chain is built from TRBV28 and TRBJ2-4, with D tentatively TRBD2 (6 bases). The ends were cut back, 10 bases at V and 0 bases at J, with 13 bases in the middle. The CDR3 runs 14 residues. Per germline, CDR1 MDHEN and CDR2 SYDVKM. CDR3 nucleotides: TGTGCCACCTACGGAGGGGCAGCCAAAAACATTCAGTACTTC. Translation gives CATYGGAAKNIQYF.

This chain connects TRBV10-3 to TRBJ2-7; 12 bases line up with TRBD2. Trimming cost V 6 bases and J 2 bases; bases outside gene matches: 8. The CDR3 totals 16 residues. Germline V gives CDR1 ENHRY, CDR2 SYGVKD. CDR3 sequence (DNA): TGTGCCATCAGCCCTGGACTAGCGGGGACCGCCTACGAGCAGTACTTC. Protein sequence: CAISPGLAGTAYEQYF.

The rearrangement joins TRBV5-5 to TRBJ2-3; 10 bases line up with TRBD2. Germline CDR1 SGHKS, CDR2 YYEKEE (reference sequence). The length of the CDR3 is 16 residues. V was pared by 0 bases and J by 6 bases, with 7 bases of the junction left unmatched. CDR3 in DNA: TGTGCCAGCAGCTTGGAAAGCGGGAGGGGCTTGGATACGCAGTATTTT. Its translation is CASSLESGRGLDTQYF.

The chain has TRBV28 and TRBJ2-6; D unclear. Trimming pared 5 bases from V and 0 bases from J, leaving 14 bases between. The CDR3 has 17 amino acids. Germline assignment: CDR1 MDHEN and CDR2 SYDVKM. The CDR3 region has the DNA TGTGCCAGCAGTAGCCCGCGGACGGGCTCTGGGGCCAACGTCCTGACTTTC. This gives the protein CASSSPRTGSGANVLTF.

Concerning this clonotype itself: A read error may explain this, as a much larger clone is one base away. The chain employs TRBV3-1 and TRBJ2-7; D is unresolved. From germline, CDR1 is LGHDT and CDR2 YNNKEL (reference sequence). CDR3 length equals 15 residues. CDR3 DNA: TGTGCCTGCAGCCAAGAAAGCCGGGCTACCTACGAGCAGTACTTC. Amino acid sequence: CACSQESRATYEQYF.

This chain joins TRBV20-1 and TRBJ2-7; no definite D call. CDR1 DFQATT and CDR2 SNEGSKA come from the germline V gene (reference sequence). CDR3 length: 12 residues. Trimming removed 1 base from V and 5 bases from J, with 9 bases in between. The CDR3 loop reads CSARGSGNEQYF. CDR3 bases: TGCAGTGCTAGAGGATCAGGAAACGAGCAGTACTTC.

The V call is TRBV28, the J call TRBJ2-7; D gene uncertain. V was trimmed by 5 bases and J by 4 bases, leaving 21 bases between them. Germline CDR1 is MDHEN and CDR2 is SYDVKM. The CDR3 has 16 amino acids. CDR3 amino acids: CASSPGLVGSAYEQYF. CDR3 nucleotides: TGTGCCAGCAGTCCGGGTCTCGTTGGGTCGGCGTACGAGCAGTACTTC.

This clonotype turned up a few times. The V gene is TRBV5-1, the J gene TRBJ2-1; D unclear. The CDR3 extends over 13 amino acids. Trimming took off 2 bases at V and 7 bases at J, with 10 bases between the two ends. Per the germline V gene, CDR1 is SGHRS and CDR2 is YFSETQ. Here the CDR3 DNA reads TGCGCCAGCAGCTTCAATGTGGCGAATGAGCAGTTCTTC. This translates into CASSFNVANEQFF.

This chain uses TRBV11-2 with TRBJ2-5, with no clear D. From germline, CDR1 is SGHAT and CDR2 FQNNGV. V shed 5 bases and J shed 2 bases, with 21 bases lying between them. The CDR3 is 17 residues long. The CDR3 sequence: CASSLGFDWYKQETQYF. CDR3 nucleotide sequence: TGTGCCAGCAGCCTTGGATTTGACTGGTATAAACAAGAGACCCAGTACTTC.

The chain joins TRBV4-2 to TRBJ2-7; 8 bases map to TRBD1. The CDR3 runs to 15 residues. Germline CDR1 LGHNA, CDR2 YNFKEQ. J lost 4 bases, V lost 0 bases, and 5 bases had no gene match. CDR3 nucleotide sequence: TGTGCCAGCAGCCAAGATTCCCGACAGGGGTACGAGCAGTACTTC. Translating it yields CASSQDSRQGYEQYF.

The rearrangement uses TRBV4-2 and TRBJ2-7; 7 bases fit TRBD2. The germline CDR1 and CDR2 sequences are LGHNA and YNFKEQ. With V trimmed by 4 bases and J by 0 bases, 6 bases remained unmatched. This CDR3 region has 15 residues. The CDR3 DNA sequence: TGTGCCAGCAGCCCTGTCGGGGGGACCTCCTACGAGCAGTACTTC. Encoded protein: CASSPVGGTSYEQYF.

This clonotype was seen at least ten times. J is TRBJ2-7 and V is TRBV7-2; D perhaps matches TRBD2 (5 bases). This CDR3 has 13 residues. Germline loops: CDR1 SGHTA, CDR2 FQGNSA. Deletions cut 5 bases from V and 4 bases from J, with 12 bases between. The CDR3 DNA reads TGTGCCAGCAGCAGTTATGGGAGATACGAGCAGTACTTC. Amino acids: CASSSYGRYEQYF.